This T cell receptor beta chain comes out of a study of blood T cell repertoires in COVID-19. Turning to the study itself: Material from acute and convalescent COVID-19 was sourced from the United States, Italy and Spain. T cells, B-cell-depleted T cells, or PBMCs supplied cDNA or gDNA.

The protocol was immunoSEQ multiplex PCR, while the TCRdb copy is restricted to in-frame clones and leaves out a portion. This table has some 19,000 clones, approximately 80% appearing once. Germline V gene lookup returns CDR1 LGHDT and CDR2 YNNKEL (reference sequence). CDR3 length: 17 amino acids. J was trimmed by 5 bases and V by 4 bases; bases with no gene match: 11. The chain combines TRBV3-1 (or the pseudogene TRBV3-2) with TRBJ1-4; 9 bases agree with TRBD1. This clonotype was sampled from a man aged 70-80 years with COVID-19, enrolled during active disease. The sequencing sample was made of peripheral blood. The CDR3 sequence: CASSPIPGGQGNEKLFF. CDR3 in DNA: TGTGCCAGCAGCCCAATTCCCGGGGGACAGGGAAATGAAAAACTGTTTTTT.